Listed here is a single TCR beta chain. As yet, its antigen is unknown. This specimen comes from a study of T cells in localized non-small cell lung cancer. TCRdb's table, derived via immunoSEQ multiplex PCR, lists solely in-frame clones and lacks some. This sample has around 96,000 clones; approximately 91% occur once, and the top ten carry about 4%. Study-wide findings and caveats: Tumor trailed uninvolved adjacent lung in T cell clonality, which peaked there.

The V gene's germline CDR1 is SGHRS and CDR2 YFSETQ. There are 14 residues in the CDR3. V lost 6 bases and J lost 4, with 16 bases in between. The receptor comes from a woman aged 35-75 years with stage II squamous cell lung carcinoma. This chain links TRBV5-1 with TRBJ1-2, with a tentative D call TRBD1 (6 bases). The sample consisted of PBMCs, taken before any cancer treatment. The CDR3 coding sequence is TGCGCCAGCAACCCTGGACAGTCACTCTATGGCTACACCTTC. The encoded protein is CASNPGQSLYGYTF.